Below are 27 T cell receptor beta chains sequenced from a single sample in a study of T cell responses to AZD1222 COVID-19 vaccine. Profiled with immunoSEQ multiplex PCR; TCRdb holds only in-frame clones, not every one. This sample has about 130,000 clones, with about 90% found just once. The specimen was peripheral blood, collected on day 0 of AZD1222 vaccination. These receptor sequences come from an adult in good health.

This clone was detected only once. The chain couples TRBV24-1 to TRBJ2-1, with 11 bases that match TRBD2. Trimming cost V 7 bases and J 7 bases; bases outside gene matches: 2. In germline, CDR1 is KGHDR, CDR2 SFDVKD. There are 13 residues in the CDR3. The CDR3 is CATRTSGRNEQFF. The CDR3 nucleotides are TGTGCCACCAGAACTAGCGGGAGAAATGAGCAGTTCTTC.

The rearrangement joins TRBV6-2 or TRBV6-3 to TRBJ2-1; TRBD1 matches at 7 bases. This CDR3 region has 17 residues. Trimming cost V 2 bases and J 1 base; bases outside gene matches: 8. Per germline, CDR1 MNHEY and CDR2 SVGEGT. The CDR3 bases are TGTGCCAGCAGTTACCCCCCCGCAGGGGGTTCCTACAATGAGCAGTTCTTC. Amino acid sequence: CASSYPPAGGSYNEQFF.

In DNA, the CDR3 is TGTGCCAGCAGCTTAGCGGGACAAAAGACCCAGTACTTC. It translates to CASSLAGQKTQYF. This chain joins TRBV7-2 and TRBJ2-5; D possibly corresponds to TRBD1 (6 bases). The CDR3 runs to 13 residues. Germline-derived CDR1 and CDR2 are SGHTA and FQGNSA. The germline V and J ends were trimmed by 0 bases and 6 bases, with 8 bases remaining between them.

V gene TRBV11-3 combines with J gene TRBJ2-3, with D tentatively TRBD1 (7 bases). CDR3 length: 15 amino acids. The germline V gene has CDR1 SGHNT and CDR2 YENEEA. Between the trimmed V and J ends, which lost 3 bases and 3 bases, there was a span of 13 bases. Here the CDR3 reads CASSFRGVGTDTQYF. The CDR3 nucleotides are TGTGCCAGCAGCTTCAGGGGGGTAGGGACAGATACGCAGTATTTT. Variable domain in full (rest from reference TRBV11-3 and TRBJ2-3): EAGVVQSPRYKIIEKKQPVAFWCNPISGHNTLYWYLQNLGQGPELLIRYENEEAVDDSQLPKDRFSAERLKGVDSTLKIQPAELGDSAVYLCASSFRGVGTDTQYFGPGTRLTVL.

The chain joins TRBV4-1 to TRBJ2-1; D is tentatively TRBD1 or TRBD2 (6 bases each). Between the trimmed V and J ends, which lost 0 bases and 13 bases, there was a span of 13 bases. The germline V gene encodes CDR1 MGHRA and CDR2 YSYEKL. This CDR3 spans 13 amino acids. CDR3 coding DNA: TGCGCCAGCAGCCAAGAGGGGGGCCAAAGCCAGTTCTTC. Protein product: CASSQEGGQSQFF.

The rearrangement links TRBV20-1 to TRBJ1-5, with 8 positions matching TRBD1. Trimming took 3 bases from V and 7 from J; bases not matched to a gene: 5. CDR1 DFQATT and CDR2 SNEGSKA come from the germline V gene (reference sequence). The length of the CDR3 is 13 residues. The CDR3 DNA reads TGCAGTGCTAGTCCAGGGGGCGAACAGCCCCAGCATTTT. Protein: CSASPGGEQPQHF.

The chain carries TRBV11-3 and TRBJ2-3; the D call may be TRBD1 or TRBD2 (5 bases each). Germline loops: CDR1 SGHNT, CDR2 YENEEA. V was cut by 1 base and J by 7 bases, with 21 bases left in between. There are 17 residues in the CDR3. The CDR3 nucleotides are TGTGCCAGCAGCTTAGCCTGGGACCTGAGTTTTTGGTATACGCAGTATTTT. This codes for CASSLAWDLSFWYTQYF.

V gene TRBV30 combines with J gene TRBJ1-2; 7 positions agree with TRBD1. The CDR3 sequence is 10 residues long. Losses at the gene ends were 6 bases for V and 8 bases for J; bases not matched to a gene: 3. CDR1 GTSNPN and CDR2 SVGIG come from the germline V gene (reference sequence). The CDR3 DNA reads TGTGCCTGTGACAGGGAAGGCTACACCTTC. It yields the protein CACDREGYTF.

CDR3 bases: TGTGCCAGCTCACCTCCGACAGCCTACGAGCAGTACTTC. Its protein product is CASSPPTAYEQYF. This rearrangement joins TRBV18 to TRBJ2-7, with D maybe TRBD1 (5 bases). Per the germline V gene, CDR1 is KGHSH and CDR2 is LQKENI. Deletions cut 3 bases from V and 2 bases from J, with 8 bases between. The CDR3 is made up of 13 amino acids.

This chain connects TRBV18 to TRBJ1-6; D is ambiguous. The CDR3 extends over 18 amino acids. Germline assignment: CDR1 KGHSH and CDR2 LQKENI. Trimming cost V 6 bases and J 0 bases, with 18 bases left between them. The CDR3 region is CASSALGRRSSYNSPLHF. The CDR3 bases are TGTGCCAGCTCCGCCTTGGGCAGGAGGAGCTCCTATAATTCACCCCTCCACTTT.

This rearrangement joins TRBV5-1 to TRBJ2-3; a possible D gene is TRBD2 (5 bases). Germline V gene lookup returns CDR1 SGHRS and CDR2 YFSETQ. Deletions cut 8 bases from V and 6 bases from J, with 16 bases between. CDR3 length: 13 amino acids. As DNA, the CDR3 is TGCGCCAGTCGGGGTGTCGTGGCTGATACGCAGTATTTT. Its translation is CASRGVVADTQYF. Full variable domain (remainder filled in from reference TRBV5-1 and TRBJ2-3): KAGVTQTPRYLIKTRGQQVTLSCSPISGHRSVSWYQQTPGQGLQFLFEYFSETQRNKGNFPGRFSGRQFSNSRSEMNVSTLELGDSALYLCASRGVVADTQYFGPGTRLTVL.

This chain joins TRBV12-3 or TRBV12-4 and TRBJ2-5; D remains ambiguous. The CDR3 covers 11 residues. Trimming took 1 base from V and 3 from J, leaving 0 bases between them. The CDR3 is CASSLEETQYF. DNA for the CDR3: TGTGCCAGCAGTTTAGAAGAGACCCAGTACTTC.

The gene calls are TRBV7-2 and TRBJ1-5; 7 nucleotides line up with TRBD1. Germline lookup yields CDR1 SGHTA and CDR2 FQGNSA. V lost 6 bases, J lost 5 bases, and 13 bases stayed unmatched. The CDR3 spans 16 residues. DNA for the CDR3: TGTGCCAGCAGTCCGTCAGGGGGAGGACGGGATCAGCCCCAGCATTTT. Residues: CASSPSGGGRDQPQHF.

The J gene is TRBJ2-3, the V gene TRBV6-1; 14 nucleotides line up with TRBD2. Germline-derived CDR1 and CDR2 are MNHNS and SASEGT. CDR3 length: 17 amino acids. Trimming took 6 bases from V and 5 from J; bases not matched to a gene: 10. The DNA for the CDR3 is TGTGCCAGCAGCGAACCGGGACTAGCGGGAGAAAAAGATACGCAGTATTTT. It specifies CASSEPGLAGEKDTQYF.

V gene TRBV7-6 combines with J gene TRBJ1-1; TRBD1 matches at 7 bases. The CDR3 has 14 residues. The V and J ends lost 5 bases and 2 bases, in that order; junction bases with no gene match: 5. From germline, CDR1 is SGHVS and CDR2 FNYEAQ. The CDR3 loop is CASSLTGENTEAFF. The CDR3 DNA is TGTGCCAGCAGCCTAACAGGGGAAAACACTGAAGCTTTCTTT.

This clone has just one count. The V and J genes are TRBV9 and TRBJ2-3; D possibly corresponds to TRBD2 (7 bases). Trimming cost V 0 bases and J 3 bases, with 14 bases left between them. The length of the CDR3 is 16 residues. The V gene's germline CDR1 is SGDLS and CDR2 YYNGEE. The CDR3 sequence is CASSVEPGRGTDTQYF. The CDR3 nucleotides read TGTGCCAGCAGCGTAGAACCAGGGAGGGGGACAGATACGCAGTATTTT.

The genes are TRBV19 and TRBJ2-7, with D hard to call. Deletions cut 2 bases from V and 1 base from J, with 9 bases between. CDR1 is LNHDA and CDR2 is SQIVND in the germline V gene (reference sequence). The CDR3 length is 14 residues. The CDR3 region is CASSISVASYEQYF. As DNA, the CDR3 is TGTGCCAGTAGTATATCGGTGGCTTCCTACGAGCAGTACTTC.

The chain is built from TRBV4-3 and TRBJ2-2; TRBD1 matches 12 bases. With 3 bases clipped from V and 7 bases from J, the junction kept 6 bases outside the gene matches. CDR1 LGHNA and CDR2 YSLEER come from the germline V gene. The CDR3 totals 16 residues. In nucleotides, the CDR3 is TGCGCCAGCAGCCAGGGGACAGGGGGCATTAGCGGGGAGCTGTTTTTT. Its protein product is CASSQGTGGISGELFF.

The V and J genes are TRBV24-1 and TRBJ2-5, with D unclear. The CDR3 is 16 amino acids. CDR1 and CDR2 from the germline V gene are KGHDR and SFDVKD. The V gene lost 4 bases and the J gene lost 2 bases, with 16 bases spanning the gap. CDR3 sequence reads: CATSDLVEPGQETQYF. The DNA for the CDR3 is TGTGCCACCAGTGACTTGGTAGAACCTGGGCAAGAGACCCAGTACTTC.

V usage is TRBV6-4 and J usage is TRBJ2-3; 10 bases agree with TRBD2. Germline-derived CDR1 and CDR2 are MRHNA and SNTAGT. The V and J ends lost 0 bases and 6 bases, in that order; junction bases with no gene match: 6. CDR3 size: 16 residues. DNA of the CDR3: TGTGCCAGCAGTGACTCTGCTAGCGGGGGTTCCGATACGCAGTATTTT. It is translated as CASSDSASGGSDTQYF.

The J gene is TRBJ2-3, the V gene TRBV9; D call uncertain. The germline gives CDR1 SGDLS, CDR2 YYNGEE. With 0 bases removed from V and 3 bases from J, the gap between germline ends came to 5 bases. CDR3 length: 13 residues. In DNA, the CDR3 is TGTGCCAGCAGCGTAGGTTTGACAGATACGCAGTATTTT. Translated, it gives CASSVGLTDTQYF.

The chain joins TRBV12-3 or TRBV12-4 to TRBJ1-1, with D uncertain. This CDR3 is built from 12 residues. The ends were cut back, 6 bases at V and 5 bases at J, with 10 bases in the middle. The CDR3 coding sequence is TGTGCCAGCAGCCGAGGGAATACTGAAGCTTTCTTT. It yields the protein CASSRGNTEAFF.

The chain has TRBV28 and TRBJ2-5, with 9 bases aligning to TRBD2. Germline CDR1 is MDHEN and CDR2 is SYDVKM. The length of the CDR3 is 14 residues. Trimming at V came to 8 bases and at J to 2 bases, leaving 6 bases not matched to a gene. The CDR3 loop is CASGKRGDQETQYF. CDR3 sequence (DNA): TGTGCCAGCGGCAAGCGGGGGGATCAAGAGACCCAGTACTTC.

The chain has TRBV30 and TRBJ2-3, with D perhaps being TRBD1 or TRBD2 (5 bases each). In germline, CDR1 is GTSNPN, CDR2 SVGIG (reference sequence). This CDR3 spans 13 amino acids. The V and J ends lost 6 bases and 4 bases respectively, with 14 bases between them. The CDR3 DNA reads as TGTGCCTGTGGGGGACCAACCTCAGATACGCAGTATTTT. It translates to CACGGPTSDTQYF.

This clone was seen only once. The CDR3 region is CATRGSTDTQYF. The CDR3 DNA follows: TGTGCCACCAGAGGCAGCACAGATACGCAGTATTTT. The chain joins TRBV24-1 to TRBJ2-3, with D hard to call. CDR1 and CDR2 from the germline V gene are KGHDR and SFDVKD. This CDR3 is 12 amino acids long. Trimming removed 7 bases from V and 0 bases from J, with 4 bases in between.

The J gene is TRBJ1-5, the V gene TRBV27; TRBD1 matches 7 bases. Germline V lookup: CDR1 MNHEY, CDR2 SMNVEV (reference sequence). V trimming: 5 bases; J trimming: 4 bases; junction bases outside the gene matches: 8. The CDR3 covers 15 residues. For the CDR3, the DNA is TGTGCCAGCAGTCCGGACAGGAGGGAAAATCAGCCCCAGCATTTT. Residues: CASSPDRRENQPQHF.

The chain is built from TRBV5-1 and TRBJ1-1, with TRBD1 matching over 10 bases. Germline V gene lookup returns CDR1 SGHRS and CDR2 YFSETQ. V lost 3 bases, J lost 4 bases, and 6 bases stayed unmatched. The CDR3 loop spans 15 amino acids. CDR3 sequence: CASSWDRGKGTEAFF. As DNA, the CDR3 is TGCGCCAGCAGCTGGGACAGGGGAAAGGGCACTGAAGCTTTCTTT. Variable domain in full (rest from reference TRBV5-1 and TRBJ1-1): KAGVTQTPRYLIKTRGQQVTLSCSPISGHRSVSWYQQTPGQGLQFLFEYFSETQRNKGNFPGRFSGRQFSNSRSEMNVSTLELGDSALYLCASSWDRGKGTEAFFGQGTRLTVV.